Listed below are T cell receptor beta chains from one sample, sequenced in a study of human T cells and chemical hapten exposure. TCRdb re-analysed the RACE reads in MiXCR, keeping a single row per CDR3 protein. The sample holds about 120,000 distinct CDR3 sequences; roughly an eighth are singletons and the top ten take about 0.9%. Source: whole blood, taken in connection with sensitization to the hapten diphenylcyclopropenone (DPC). The origin of the receptors is a man between 18 and 35 years old with alopecia areata. Some clones in this sample may be carry-over from other donors' samples. CDR3s include the opening cysteine and the closing phenylalanine or tryptophan. Fields, in order: clone size, J gene, D gene, V gene, CDR3 DNA, CDR3 protein. The D gene is left open where the match is weak. The size entry is marked missing in some rows and otherwise reads once, few, many or a size class.

few TRBJ1-4 - TRBV7-6 TGTGCCAGCAGCCCCGTAGAGGGGCGGTTGTTTTTT CASSPVEGRLFF
few TRBJ1-1 - TRBV20-1 TGCAGTGCTAGAGATGACCTGAATGAAGCTTTCTTT CSARDDLNEAFF
few TRBJ2-5 TRBD2 TRBV28 TGTGCCAGCAGTGGGAGCGGGAGAACCCAAGAGACCCAGTACTTC CASSGSGRTQETQYF
- TRBJ1-1 - TRBV11-3 TGTGCCAGCAGCTTAGGCGTGGCAGCGAACACTGAAGCTTTCTTT CASSLGVAANTEAFF
- TRBJ2-2 - TRBV6-2/TRBV6-3 TGTGCCAGCAGCCTCGTCAGGGGCGGGGAGCTGTTTTTT CASSLVRGGELFF
- TRBJ2-3 TRBD2 TRBV28 TGTGCCAGCAGCGACGGGACTAGCGGGGGGGCCCTTTCTAGAACAGATACGCAGTATTTT CASSDGTSGGALSRTDTQYF
- TRBJ2-7 - TRBV4-3 TGCGCCAGCAGCCCCCGACAGGCTGGGTACGAGCAGTACTTC CASSPRQAGYEQYF
- TRBJ2-5 TRBD1 TRBV7-2 TGTGCCAGCAGCCTAGCAGCGGACAGGGGACAGACCCAGTACTTC CASSLAADRGQTQYF
- TRBJ1-2 - TRBV5-1 TGCGCCAGCAGCTTGGGGGTATACGACTATGGCTACACCTTC CASSLGVYDYGYTF
few TRBJ2-1 - TRBV11-2 TGTGCCAGCAGCTCGTCCAGGGTTGGGAATGAGCAGTTCTTC CASSSSRVGNEQFF
- TRBJ2-7 - TRBV21-1 TGTGCCAGCTTCCCCTGGCGGGGGGAAGACGAGCAGTACTTC CASFPWRGEDEQYF
- TRBJ2-5 - TRBV11-2 TGTGCCAGCACTGGGGGGGAGACCCAGTACTTC CASTGGETQYF
few TRBJ2-7 - TRBV14 TGTGCCAGCAGCCAAGATCCCGATACAGGGACCTACGAGCAGTACTTC CASSQDPDTGTYEQYF
- TRBJ1-4 - TRBV2 TGTGCCAGCAGTCCCCTCCACGGGCGTGGCGAAAAACTGTTTTTT CASSPLHGRGEKLFF
- TRBJ1-1 - TRBV6-2/TRBV6-3 TGTGCCAGCAGCTATGGGTTGCAGGGCACTGAAGCTTTCTTT CASSYGLQGTEAFF
- TRBJ1-6 - TRBV18 TGTGCCAGCTCACCGACGACAGCCCTTAGCTCCTATAATTCACCCCTCCACTTT CASSPTTALSSYNSPLHF
- TRBJ2-1 - TRBV19 TGTGCCAGTAGTTCCGACCCGGGAGTCCTCTACAATGAGCAGTTCTTC CASSSDPGVLYNEQFF
- TRBJ2-7 - TRBV20-1 TGCAGTGCTAGAGTTCAGGGGCCCTACGAGCAGTACTTC CSARVQGPYEQYF
many TRBJ2-5 - TRBV25-1 TGTGCCAGCAGTGAATCAGGCGTGGGCAGGAGATCGGAGACCCAGTACTTC CASSESGVGRRSETQYF
many TRBJ2-3 - TRBV7-9 TGTGCCAGCAGCTTAAAGTCAGATACGCAGTATTTT CASSLKSDTQYF
- TRBJ2-5 TRBD2 TRBV20-1 TGCAGTGCTCTTGATGAACTAGCGGGGGGGCTCGAGACCCAGTACTTC CSALDELAGGLETQYF
- TRBJ1-6 - TRBV28 TGTGCCAGCAGCCCCAACTATAATTCACCCCTCCACTTT CASSPNYNSPLHF
many TRBJ2-1 TRBD2 TRBV7-9 TGTGCCAGCACCTACCAGGCTAGCGGTACCTACAATGAGCAGTTCTTC CASTYQASGTYNEQFF